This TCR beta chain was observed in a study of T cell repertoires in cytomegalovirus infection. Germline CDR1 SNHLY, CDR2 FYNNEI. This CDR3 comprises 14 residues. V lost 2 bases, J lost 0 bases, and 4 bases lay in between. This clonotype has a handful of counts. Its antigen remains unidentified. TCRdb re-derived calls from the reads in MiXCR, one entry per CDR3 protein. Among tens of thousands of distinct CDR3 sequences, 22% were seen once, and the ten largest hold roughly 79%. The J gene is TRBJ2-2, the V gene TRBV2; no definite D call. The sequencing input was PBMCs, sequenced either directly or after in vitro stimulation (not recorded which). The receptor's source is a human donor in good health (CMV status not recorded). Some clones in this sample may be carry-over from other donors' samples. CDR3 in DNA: TGTGCCAGCAGTGAACTACCGAACACCGGGGAGCTGTTTTTT. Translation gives CASSELPNTGELFF.